The T cell receptor (beta chain) described here comes from a study of identical twins. General study findings and limits: Sequences that were out-of-frame, alpha and twin-shared displayed an excess of low generation probability. Modelling approaches yielded underestimates of out-of-frame TCR alpha sharing between monozygotic twins.

There are a few counts of this clonotype. Its cognate antigen is unknown. A universal primer site was created by template switching, with the cDNA bearing unique molecular identifiers. Using its own MiXCR run on the 5' RACE reads, TCRdb lists one record per CDR3 protein. The sample yields roughly 570,000 distinct CDR3 sequences, over 8.5% seen once. The germline V gene has CDR1 SQVTM and CDR2 ANQGSEA. This CDR3 region has 12 residues. Trimming removed 6 bases from V and 8 bases from J; junction bases left unmatched: 6. These data also featured in a second study, about yellow fever vaccine responses in identical twins.

The TCR was taken from a woman aged 18-35 years in good health. The V gene is TRBV29-1, the J gene TRBJ2-4, with 8 positions matching TRBD1. Sequenced: PBMCs. The CDR3 protein is CSVDQGADIQYF. The CDR3 DNA is TGCAGCGTAGACCAGGGGGCTGACATTCAGTACTTC.